This T cell receptor (beta chain) was sequenced for a study of beta chain features in type 1 diabetes. General study findings and limits: TCRB CDR3 length was moderately but significantly reduced in all four CD4+ subsets of Type 1 diabetes patients. Patients with type 1 diabetes carried fewer insertions and had more deletions at their VDJ junctions.

Worth noting for this clone: As yet, its antigen is unknown.

The length of the CDR3 is 14 residues. J was trimmed by 8 bases and V by 3 bases; bases with no gene match: 4. Germline V gene sequence: CDR1 SGHRS, CDR2 YFSETQ. cDNA synthesis used the whole RNA isolate, giving expressed TCRB sequences. It was found that naive, central memory and regulatory T cell samples averaged about 3.4 million reads. Clones were sequenced by immunoSEQ multiplex PCR, and TCRdb holds only the in-frame ones, with some missing. The repertoire holds some 63,000 clones, with around 49% as singletons. Sequences were obtained from central memory CD4+ T cells from blood. This chain joins TRBV5-1 and TRBJ2-2, with TRBD1 identical over 10 bases. This sequence originates from a young man with type 1 diabetes. DNA of the CDR3: TGCGCCAGCAGCTGGACAGGGGGGCGAGGGGAGCTGTTTTTT. It encodes CASSWTGGRGELFF. The whole variable domain, remainder taken from reference TRBV5-1 and TRBJ2-2, is KAGVTQTPRYLIKTRGQQVTLSCSPISGHRSVSWYQQTPGQGLQFLFEYFSETQRNKGNFPGRFSGRQFSNSRSEMNVSTLELGDSALYLCASSWTGGRGELFFGEGSRLTVL.